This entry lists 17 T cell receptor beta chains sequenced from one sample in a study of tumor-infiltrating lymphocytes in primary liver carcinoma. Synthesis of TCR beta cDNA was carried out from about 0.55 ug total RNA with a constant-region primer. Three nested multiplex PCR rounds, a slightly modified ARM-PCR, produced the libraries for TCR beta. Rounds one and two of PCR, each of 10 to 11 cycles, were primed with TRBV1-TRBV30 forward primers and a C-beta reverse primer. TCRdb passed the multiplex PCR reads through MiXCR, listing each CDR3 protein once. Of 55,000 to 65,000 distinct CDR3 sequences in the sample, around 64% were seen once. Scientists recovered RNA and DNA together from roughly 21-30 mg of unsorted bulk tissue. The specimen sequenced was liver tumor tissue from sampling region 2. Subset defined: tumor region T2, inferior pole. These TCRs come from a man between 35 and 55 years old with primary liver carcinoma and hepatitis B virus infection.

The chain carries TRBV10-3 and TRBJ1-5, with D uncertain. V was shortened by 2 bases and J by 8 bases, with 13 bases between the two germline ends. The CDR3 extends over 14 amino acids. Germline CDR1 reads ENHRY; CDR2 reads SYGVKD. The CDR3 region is CAISEHESDKPQHF. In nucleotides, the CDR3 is TGTGCCATCAGTGAGCATGAGAGCGATAAGCCCCAGCATTTT.

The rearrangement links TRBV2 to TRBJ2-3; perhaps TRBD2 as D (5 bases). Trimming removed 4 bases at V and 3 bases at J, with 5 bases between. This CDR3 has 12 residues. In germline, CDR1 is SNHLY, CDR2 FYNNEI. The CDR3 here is CASSGGTDTQYF. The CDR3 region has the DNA TGTGCCAGCAGTGGAGGGACAGATACGCAGTATTTT.

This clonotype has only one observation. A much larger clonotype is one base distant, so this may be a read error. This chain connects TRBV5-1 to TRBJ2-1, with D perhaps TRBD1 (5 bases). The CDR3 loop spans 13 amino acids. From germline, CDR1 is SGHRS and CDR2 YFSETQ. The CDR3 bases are TGCGCCAGCAACACCGACGGACACAATGAGCGGTTCTTC. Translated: CASNTDGHNERFF.

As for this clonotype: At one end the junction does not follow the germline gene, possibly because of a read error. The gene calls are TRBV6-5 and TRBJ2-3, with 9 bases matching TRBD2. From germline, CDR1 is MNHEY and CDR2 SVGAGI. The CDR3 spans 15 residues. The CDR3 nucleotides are TGTGCCTGCAGATTAGCGGGAGCCCCAACAGATACGCAGTATTTT. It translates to CACRLAGAPTDTQYF.

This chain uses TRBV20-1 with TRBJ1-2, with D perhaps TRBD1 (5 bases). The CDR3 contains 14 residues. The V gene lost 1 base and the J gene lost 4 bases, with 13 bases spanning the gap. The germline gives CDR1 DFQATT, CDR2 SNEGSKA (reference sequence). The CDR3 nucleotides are TGCAGTGCTAGAGGCCCTCAGGGACGCTATGGCTACACCTTC. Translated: CSARGPQGRYGYTF.

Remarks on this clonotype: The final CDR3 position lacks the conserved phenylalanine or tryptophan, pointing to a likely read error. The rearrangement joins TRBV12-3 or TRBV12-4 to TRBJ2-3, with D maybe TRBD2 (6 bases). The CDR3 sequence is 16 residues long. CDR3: CASSLSSAGPTETQYL. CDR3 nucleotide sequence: TGTGCCAGCAGTCTTTCCTCGGCGGGACCCACAGAAACGCAGTATCTT.

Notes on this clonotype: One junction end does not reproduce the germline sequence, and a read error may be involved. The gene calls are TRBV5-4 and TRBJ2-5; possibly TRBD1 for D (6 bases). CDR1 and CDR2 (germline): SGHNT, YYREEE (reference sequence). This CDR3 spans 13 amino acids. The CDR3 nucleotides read TGTGTCAGCAGCTTGACAGGAGTGGAGACCCAGTACTTC. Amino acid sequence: CVSSLTGVETQYF. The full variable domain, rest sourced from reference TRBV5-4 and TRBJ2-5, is ETGVTQSPTHLIKTRGQQVTLRCSSQSGHNTVSWYQQALGQGPQFIFQYYREEENGRGNFPPRFSGLQFPNYSSELNVNALELDDSALYLCVSSLTGVETQYFGPGTRLLVL.

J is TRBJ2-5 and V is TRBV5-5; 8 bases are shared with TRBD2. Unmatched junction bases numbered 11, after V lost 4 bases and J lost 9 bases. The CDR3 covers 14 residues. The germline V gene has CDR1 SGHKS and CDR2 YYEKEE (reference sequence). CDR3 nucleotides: TGTGCCAGCAGCCCCAGCGGGAGACCGGAGGCCCAGTACTTC. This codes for CASSPSGRPEAQYF.

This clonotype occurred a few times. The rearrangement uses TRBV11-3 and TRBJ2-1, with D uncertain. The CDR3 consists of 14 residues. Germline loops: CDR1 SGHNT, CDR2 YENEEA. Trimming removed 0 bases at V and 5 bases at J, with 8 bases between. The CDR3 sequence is CASSLDLSNNEQFF. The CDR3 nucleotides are TGTGCCAGCAGCTTAGACCTCTCGAACAATGAGCAGTTCTTC.

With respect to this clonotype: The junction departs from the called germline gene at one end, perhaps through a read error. The DNA for the CDR3 is TGTGCCAGCGGCTTCTACAGGGCGCCGGGCTACACCTTC. Its translation: CASGFYRAPGYTF. The genes are TRBV5-6 and TRBJ1-2; D possibly corresponds to TRBD1 (6 bases). Per the germline V gene, CDR1 is SGHDT and CDR2 is YYEEEE. There are 13 residues in the CDR3.

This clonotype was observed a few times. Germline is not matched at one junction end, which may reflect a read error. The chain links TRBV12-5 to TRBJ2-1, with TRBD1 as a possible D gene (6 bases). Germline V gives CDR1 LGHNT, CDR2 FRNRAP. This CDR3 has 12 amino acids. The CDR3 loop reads CAIGLQGGEQFF. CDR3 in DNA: TGTGCTATTGGTCTCCAAGGGGGTGAGCAGTTCTTC.

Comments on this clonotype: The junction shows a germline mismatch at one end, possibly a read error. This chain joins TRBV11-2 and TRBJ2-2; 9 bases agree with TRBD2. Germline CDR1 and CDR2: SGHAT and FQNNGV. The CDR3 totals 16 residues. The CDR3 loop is CASSLVALAGTVELFF. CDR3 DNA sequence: TGTGCCAGTAGCTTAGTGGCGCTAGCGGGAACCGTGGAGCTGTTTTTT.

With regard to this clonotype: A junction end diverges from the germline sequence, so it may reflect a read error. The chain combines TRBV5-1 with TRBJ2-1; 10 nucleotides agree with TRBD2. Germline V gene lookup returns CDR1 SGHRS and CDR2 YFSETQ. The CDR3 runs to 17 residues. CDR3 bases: TGTGCCAGCAGCAGCCCTCTAGCGGGAGTCTTCTACAATGGGCAGTTCTTC. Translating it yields CASSSPLAGVFYNGQFF.

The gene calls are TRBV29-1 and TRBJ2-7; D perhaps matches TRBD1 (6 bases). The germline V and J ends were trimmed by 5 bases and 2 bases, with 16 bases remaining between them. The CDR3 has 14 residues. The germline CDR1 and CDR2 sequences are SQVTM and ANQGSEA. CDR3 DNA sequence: TGCAGCGTTTTCTTGGGGACAAAGGCCTACGAGCAGTACTTC. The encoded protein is CSVFLGTKAYEQYF.

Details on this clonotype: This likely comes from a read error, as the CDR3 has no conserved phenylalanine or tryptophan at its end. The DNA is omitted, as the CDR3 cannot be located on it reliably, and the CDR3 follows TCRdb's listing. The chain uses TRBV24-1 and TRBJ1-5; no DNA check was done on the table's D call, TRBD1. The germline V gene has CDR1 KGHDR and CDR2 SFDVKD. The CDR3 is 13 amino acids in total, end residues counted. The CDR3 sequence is CATSDSGFWPQQL.

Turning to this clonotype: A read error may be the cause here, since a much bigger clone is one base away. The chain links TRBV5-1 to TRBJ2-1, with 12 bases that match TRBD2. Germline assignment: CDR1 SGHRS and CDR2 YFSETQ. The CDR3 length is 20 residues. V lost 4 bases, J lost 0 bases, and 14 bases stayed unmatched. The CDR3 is CASSQKLLAGGPHSYNEQFF. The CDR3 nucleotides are TGCGCCAGCAGCCAGAAACTACTAGCGGGAGGCCCCCACTCCTACAATGAGCAGTTCTTC. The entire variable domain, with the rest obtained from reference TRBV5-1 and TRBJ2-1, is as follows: KAGVTQTPRYLIKTRGQQVTLSCSPISGHRSVSWYQQTPGQGLQFLFEYFSETQRNKGNFPGRFSGRQFSNSRSEMNVSTLELGDSALYLCASSQKLLAGGPHSYNEQFFGPGTRLTVL.

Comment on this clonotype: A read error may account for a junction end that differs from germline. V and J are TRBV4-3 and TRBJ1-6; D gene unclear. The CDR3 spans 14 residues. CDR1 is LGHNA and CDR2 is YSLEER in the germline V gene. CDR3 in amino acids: CASSLDRRDSPLHF. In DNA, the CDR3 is TGTGCCAGCAGCCTTGACCGAAGGGATTCACCCCTCCACTTT.